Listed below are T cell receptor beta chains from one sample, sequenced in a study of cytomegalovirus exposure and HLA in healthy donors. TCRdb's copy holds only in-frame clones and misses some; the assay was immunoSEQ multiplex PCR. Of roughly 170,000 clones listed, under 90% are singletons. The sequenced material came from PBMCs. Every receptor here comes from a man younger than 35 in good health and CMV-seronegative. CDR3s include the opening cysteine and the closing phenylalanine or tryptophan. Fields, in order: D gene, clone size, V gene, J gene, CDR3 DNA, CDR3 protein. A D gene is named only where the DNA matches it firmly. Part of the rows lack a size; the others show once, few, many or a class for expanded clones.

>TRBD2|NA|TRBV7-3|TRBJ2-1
TGTGCCAGCAGCTTGACCAGCGGGAGCTTAGCCAGTGAGCAGTTCTTC
CASSLTSGSLASEQFF
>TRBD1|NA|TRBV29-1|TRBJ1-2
TGCAGCGTCACCCCTAGACAGGGCCCCGCTACCACCTTC
CSVTPRQGPATTF
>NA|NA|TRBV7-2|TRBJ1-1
TGTGCCAGCAGCATTTGGGAGCAAGCTTTCTTT
CASSIWEQAFF
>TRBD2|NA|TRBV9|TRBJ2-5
TGTGCCAGCAGCCCGCGGGCTAGCGGGGGGACACAAGAGACCCAGTACTTC
CASSPRASGGTQETQYF
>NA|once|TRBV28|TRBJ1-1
TGTGCCAGCAGAAAGACAGCTATGAACACTGAAGCTTTCTTT
CASRKTAMNTEAFF
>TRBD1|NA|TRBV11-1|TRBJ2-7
TGTGCCAGCAGCTTAGCGAAGGGGACAGTAACCTACGAGCAGTACTTC
CASSLAKGTVTYEQYF
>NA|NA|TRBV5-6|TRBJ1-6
TGTGCCAGCAGCTTGTCGGGGGTTGGATCACCCCTCCACTTT
CASSLSGVGSPLHF
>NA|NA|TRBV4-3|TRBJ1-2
TGCGCCAGCAGCCAAGTACAGTTCCTTCATGGCTACACCTTC
CASSQVQFLHGYTF
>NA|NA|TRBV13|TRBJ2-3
TGTGCCAGCAGCTTCCGACAGATAAGCACAGATACGCAGTATTTT
CASSFRQISTDTQYF
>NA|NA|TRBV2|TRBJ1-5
TGTGCCAGCAGTCGTGAGGTTAGCAATCAGCCCCAGCATTTT
CASSREVSNQPQHF
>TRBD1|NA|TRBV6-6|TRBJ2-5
TGTGCCAGCGCCGATATGACAGGGGAAGAGACCCAGTACTTC
CASADMTGEETQYF
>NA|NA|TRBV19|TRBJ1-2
TGTGCCAGTAGTAGGCTTACTCGGATGCTACGGGGAGGCTACACCTTC
CASSRLTRMLRGGYTF
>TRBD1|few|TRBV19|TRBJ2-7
TGTGCCAGTAGTATACAGGGGGCGGGGGAGCAGTACTTC
CASSIQGAGEQYF
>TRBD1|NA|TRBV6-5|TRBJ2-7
TGTGCCAGCAGTACCATAGGGACAGCTTACGAGCAGTACTTC
CASSTIGTAYEQYF
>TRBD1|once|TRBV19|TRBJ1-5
TGTGCCAGTAGTAAGAACGACAGGGGAAGCAATCAGCCCCAGCATTTT
CASSKNDRGSNQPQHF
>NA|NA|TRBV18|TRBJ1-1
TGTGCCAGCTCACCAAGTTCAGTCTCCAACACTGAAGCTTTCTTT
CASSPSSVSNTEAFF
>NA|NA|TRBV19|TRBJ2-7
TGTGCCAGTAGTATAGGGCTAGCGCCTTACGAGCAGTACTTC
CASSIGLAPYEQYF
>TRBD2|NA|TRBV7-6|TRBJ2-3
TGTGCCAGCAGCCTAGGGACTAGCGGGCCTACAGATACGCAGTATTTT
CASSLGTSGPTDTQYF
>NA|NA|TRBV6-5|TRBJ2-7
TGTGCCAGCAGTTACGGAGACAGCACTTACGAGCAGTACTTC
CASSYGDSTYEQYF
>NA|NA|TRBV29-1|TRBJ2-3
TGCAGCGTCCTCGGGGGTAGCACAGATACGCAGTATTTT
CSVLGGSTDTQYF
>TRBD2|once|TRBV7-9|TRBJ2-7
TGTTCCAGCACTAGCGCACTTAGCTCCTACGAGCAGTACTTC
CSSTSALSSYEQYF
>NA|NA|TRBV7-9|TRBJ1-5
TGTGCCAGCAGCTTAGGTTCCGGGTACAATCAGCCCCAGCATTTT
CASSLGSGYNQPQHF
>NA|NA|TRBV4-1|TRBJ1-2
TGCGCCAGCAGCCAAGGGGGCCTACCGCCCGGCCGATATGGCTACACCTTC
CASSQGGLPPGRYGYTF